This T cell receptor beta chain was sequenced for a study of cytomegalovirus exposure and HLA in healthy donors (dated 2017 in TCRdb). About the investigation overall: An earlier analysis of under 600 of the donors reported about 250 Gb of sequence data and 117 million unique TCR beta sequences from about 180 million T cells. Around 330 gigabases of sequencing data and 70 million to 95 million unique TCR sequences made up an early release that covered 500 to 700 HLA-typed donors. The study aimed to test whether cataloging public T cell receptors could reveal signatures of past pathogen exposure. In a later genetic analysis, genome-wide SNP genotypes for 398 of the 666 donors were used, and that subset was treated as a discovery cohort. Every discovery cohort repertoire had been produced on one sequencing platform. The later analysis used no new phenotypic data to find candidate immune exposures, relying instead on TCR beta sequences and their occurrence across donors. Donor age, sex, ethnicity and CMV serostatus were compiled alongside the repertoire data. The number of typed donors differed by locus: roughly 629-640 for A, B, C, DRB1 and DQB1; approximately 530 for DQA1; 606 for DPA1; and about 470 for DPB1. Of the roughly 400 genotyped donors, about 80% fell in the genetic ancestry cluster associated with self-reported Caucasian donors. Roughly five DR-DQ haplotypes were handled as single units for association and clustering, since linkage in the cohort was strong. HLA typing covered class I and class II loci at four-digit resolution. Among 398 genotyped donors of the cohort, an average of roughly 240,000 unique TCR beta nucleotide sequences were sequenced per donor, about a sixth of them non-productive. Along with the 666-subject first cohort, a separate validation cohort of approximately 110 different subjects was used. High-throughput TCR immunosequencing, statistical association of individual TCRs with disease status, and machine learning were combined to predict cytomegalovirus infection status. The T cell repertoires of several hundred subjects were profiled by immunosequencing and related to cytomegalovirus serostatus. A later analysis re-examined previously published TCR beta repertoires from 610 or so donors and added high-resolution HLA genotyping to investigate patterns of TCR occurrence. An earlier analysis of several hundred of the donors applied high-throughput TCR beta sequencing to assess whether each TCR beta V gene segment acted as functional or pseudogenic. What the research found in general, with its limitations: The sequencing pipeline was judged likely to have produced a cluster of highly shared sequence variants as a technical artifact. A further reported finding was that TCR beta sequences accurately predicted the HLA-A and HLA-B alleles for most subjects in the first cohort. The only immune exposure information available for the cohort was CMV serostatus. The 87-base-pair reads could not distinguish some IMGT-functional V segments, including TRBV6-2 and TRBV6-3, so those segments were excluded. Because HLA typing was unavailable for some donors at each locus, only the typed subset was used in association tests. In an earlier analysis of about 600 of the donors, most TCR beta V segments appeared in productive rearrangements about 87% or about 30% of the time, broadly matching IMGT annotations. Compared with the approximately 670-donor mean, donors in an Asian-associated ancestry cluster had fewer N-insertions in productive TCRs, according to a later genetic analysis. In a later analysis, most CMV-associated TCR beta chains were found to appear HLA-restricted, with HLA associations seemingly driven largely by CMV exposure. A later analysis found that HLA-associated TCR beta chains were more clonally expanded and had lower generation probabilities than equally common non-associated chains. Several of the top co-occurrence clusters appeared to be linked to parvovirus B19, influenza, CMV and Epstein-Barr virus, according to a later analysis. Correlated functional status among segregating V segments might reflect linkage disequilibrium, but an unknown experimental factor could not be ruled out. The presence/absence analyses assumed that sequencing depth was roughly uniform across donors, and that assumption may not be true. In the study, 150 to 200 TCR beta chains were listed as associated with cytomegalovirus. When HLA alleles, especially DR and DQ, strongly co-occurred, attributing TCR associations to individual alleles was difficult. According to the authors, the approach could potentially be generalized to other disease states and immunological phenotypes. A later analysis found that TCR association rates varied across HLA loci, with DRB1 alleles showing the most associated TCRs and HLA-C alleles the fewest. In a later genetic analysis, a missense DCLRE1C variant was associated with V-gene and J-gene trimming of TCR beta chains, and the association was replicated in an independent cohort. Cytomegalovirus status was reported to be diagnosed by the classifier with high specificity and sensitivity in both the original and validation cohorts. In vitro tests confirmed that a few of the cytomegalovirus-associated TCR beta chains recognize cytomegalovirus antigens. The earlier analysis of about 600 of the donors excluded some 16 rarely observed V segments, including chromosome 9 orphons, because counts were too low. In this cohort, only TCR beta chains were sequenced, and detectable features were limited by the absence of alpha or paired-chain data. In a later analysis, around 15,000 TCR beta sequences were associated with specific HLA alleles at a false discovery rate of 0.05. Most TCR sequences were observed very rarely across donors, whereas some public TCRs were present in many individuals.

Concerning this clone: Its antigen target is currently unknown.

In total, approximately 690 healthy bone marrow donors made up the cohort. All cohort members were sampled while nominally healthy, although unrecorded immune exposures were likely present. The donor tested CMV seronegative and was one of the 352 seronegative cohort members. A peripheral blood sample was collected from each donor, and TCR beta sequencing was performed on peripheral blood mononuclear cells. The Qiagen DNeasy Blood Extraction Kit was used to extract genomic DNA from the blood cell samples. From its cysteine to its phenylalanine, the CDR3 spans 16 amino acids. The only DNA kept is the CDR3, 48 bases in frame from the first base. V gives up 2 bases and J gives up 1 base, and the segment between their germline ends measures 15 bases. CDR1 and CDR2 were assigned from the germline V gene as SGHVS and FNYEAQ. Library preparation was by the immunoSEQ multiplex PCR assay. The multiplex PCR relied on a mix of 60 forward primers for TCR Vbeta segments and 13 reverse primers for TCR Jbeta segments. A multiplex PCR assay on genomic DNA amplified the CDR3 region of rearranged TCR beta genes. On the Illumina HiSeq System, the amplified TCR beta libraries were sequenced as 87-base-pair reads. On the study's bioinformatics: A later analysis tallied around 87 million unique TCR beta chains across the 650 to 750 repertoires, and around 9.9 million of those chains were shared by two or more donors. To remove PCR and sequencing errors, raw reads were error-corrected and collapsed into unique sequences using a nearest-neighbor algorithm that merged closely related sequences. Alignment of CDR3 sequences to IMGT reference sequences was used to assign V, D and J gene segments. For a sequence to be retained, a match of at least six nucleotides to both a V gene segment and a J gene segment was required. A rearrangement was called productive if the CDR3 had no stop codons and remained in frame with V and J, and every other rearrangement was called non-productive. CDR3 was defined by IMGT convention, running from the second conserved V-encoded cysteine to the conserved J-encoded phenylalanine. The earlier analysis of about 610 of the donors excluded sequences that lacked an unambiguous match to a single V gene segment. An earlier analysis of 500 to 700 of the donors classified V segments as functional when productive rearrangements were above 56.7% and as segregating when the standard deviation between donors was above 5%. To diagnose cytomegalovirus status from the catalog of TCR beta chain sequences, a statistical classification framework was built. In a later analysis, TCR nucleotide sequences were compared against IMGT/GENE-DB human TR gene sequences so that V and J genes could be assigned. In a later analysis, CDR3 sequences and most-parsimonious VDJ recombination scenarios were assigned using the TCRdist pipeline. In a later analysis, each TCR beta chain was defined by its CDR3 amino acid sequence together with its V-gene family, and reads without a unique V-gene family were excluded. As a way to deal with suspected cross-contamination and a sequencing artifact, a later analysis dropped 450 to 600 nucleotide sequences that were highly shared and had low generation probability. For each public chain, a later analysis derived a clonal expansion index from normalized ranks of inferred template counts within each repertoire. Generation probabilities in a later analysis came from a VDJ recombination model fitted to out-of-frame rearrangements, and those results were checked against IGoR. In a later analysis, TCR-TCR, TCR-HLA and TCR-CMV co-occurrence was scored with hypergeometric tests, and a repertoire-size bias correction was applied to TCR pairs. In a later analysis, false discovery rates were estimated by permuting HLA or CMV assignments 20 times. In a later analysis, co-occurring TCRs were grouped with DBSCAN, and TCRdist sequence similarity was added when clustering was performed within HLA-allele-positive subsets. Co-occurrence clustering excluded repertoires with fewer than 30,000 or more than 120,000 public chains, plus five with anomalous nucleotide sharing. The clones in this table, taken by TCRdb from immuneACCESS, are in-frame only. Not every clone is retained; where verified, under half of the shortfall comes from an unresolved V gene, and the cause of the rest is unknown. That table supplies the V and J calls and clone size; D and trimming were determined from the DNA. This sample's table has entries for approximately 200,000 clones. The ten biggest clones cover 0.74% of the sample.

This TCR was sampled from a boy younger than 18 in good health and CMV-seronegative. The sequencing sample was made of PBMCs. This chain is built from TRBV7-6 and TRBJ2-7; a weak D assignment points to TRBD2 (7 bases agree). The CDR3 in this case is CASSLLAGAGSYEQYF. The DNA sequence follows: TGTGCCAGCAGCTTACTGGCGGGGGCCGGGTCCTACGAGCAGTACTTC.